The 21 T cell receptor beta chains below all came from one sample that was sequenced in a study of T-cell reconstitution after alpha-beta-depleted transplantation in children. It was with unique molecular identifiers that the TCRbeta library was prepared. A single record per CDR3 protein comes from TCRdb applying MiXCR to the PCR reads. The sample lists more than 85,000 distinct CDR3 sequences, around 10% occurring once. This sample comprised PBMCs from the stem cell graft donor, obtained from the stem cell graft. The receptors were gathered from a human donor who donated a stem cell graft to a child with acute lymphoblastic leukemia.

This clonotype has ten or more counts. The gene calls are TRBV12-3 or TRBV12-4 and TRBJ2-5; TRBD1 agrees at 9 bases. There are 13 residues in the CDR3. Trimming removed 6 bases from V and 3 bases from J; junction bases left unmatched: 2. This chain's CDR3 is CASRTGGKETQYF. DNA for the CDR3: TGTGCCAGCAGGACAGGGGGAAAAGAGACCCAGTACTTC.

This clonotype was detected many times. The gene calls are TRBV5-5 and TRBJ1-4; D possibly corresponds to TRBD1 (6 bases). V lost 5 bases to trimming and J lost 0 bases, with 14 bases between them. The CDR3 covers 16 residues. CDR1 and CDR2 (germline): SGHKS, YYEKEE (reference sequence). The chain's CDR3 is CASSFTGPPTNEKLFF. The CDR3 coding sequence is TGTGCCAGCAGTTTTACAGGGCCTCCAACTAATGAAAAACTGTTTTTT.

The CDR3 sequence: CASRGPGTLGRAFF. CDR3 nucleotide sequence: TGTGCCAGCAGGGGTCCCGGGACCCTGGGGAGGGCTTTCTTT. The V and J genes are TRBV2 and TRBJ1-1; TRBD1 is a possible D gene (5 bases). The germline V and J ends were trimmed by 6 bases and 11 bases, with 22 bases remaining between them. This CDR3 region has 14 residues. Germline V lookup: CDR1 SNHLY, CDR2 FYNNEI.

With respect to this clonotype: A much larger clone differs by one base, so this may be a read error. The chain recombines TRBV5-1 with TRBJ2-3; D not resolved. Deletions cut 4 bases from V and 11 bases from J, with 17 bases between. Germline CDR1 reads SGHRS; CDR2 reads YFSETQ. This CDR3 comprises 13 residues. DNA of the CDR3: TGCGCCAGCAGCCCTAGGGCAGAAACGGAGCAGTATTTT. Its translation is CASSPRAETEQYF. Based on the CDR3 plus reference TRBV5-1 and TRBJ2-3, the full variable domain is KAGVTQTPRYLIKTRGQQVTLSCSPISGHRSVSWYQQTPGQGLQFLFEYFSETQRNKGNFPGRFSGRQFSNSRSEMNVSTLELGDSALYLCASSPRAETEQYFGPGTRLTVL.

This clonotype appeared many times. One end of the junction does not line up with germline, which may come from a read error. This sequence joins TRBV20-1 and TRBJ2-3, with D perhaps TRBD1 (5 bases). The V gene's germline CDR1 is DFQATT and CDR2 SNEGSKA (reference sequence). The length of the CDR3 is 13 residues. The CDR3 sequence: CSARTRGTDTQYF. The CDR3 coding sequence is TGTAGTGCTAGAACCAGGGGCACAGATACGCAGTATTTT.

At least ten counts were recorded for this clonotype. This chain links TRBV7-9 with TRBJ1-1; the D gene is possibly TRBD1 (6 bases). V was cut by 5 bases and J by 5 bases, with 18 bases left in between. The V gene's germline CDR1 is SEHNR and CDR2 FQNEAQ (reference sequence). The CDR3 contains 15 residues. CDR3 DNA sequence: TGTGCCAGCAGCATAAACAGGGTAAGGGGGACTGAAGCTTTCTTT. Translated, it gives CASSINRVRGTEAFF. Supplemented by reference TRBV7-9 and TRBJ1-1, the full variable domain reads DTGVSQNPRHKITKRGQNVTFRCDPISEHNRLYWYRQTLGQGPEFLTYFQNEAQLEKSRLLSDRFSAERPKGSFSTLEIQRTEQGDSAMYLCASSINRVRGTEAFFGQGTRLTVV.

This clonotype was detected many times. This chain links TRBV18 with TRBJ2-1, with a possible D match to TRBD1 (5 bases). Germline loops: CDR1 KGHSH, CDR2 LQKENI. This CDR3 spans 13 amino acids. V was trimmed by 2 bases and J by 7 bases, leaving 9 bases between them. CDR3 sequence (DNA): TGTGCCAGCTCACCATATAAGGGGAATGAGCAGTTCTTC. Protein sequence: CASSPYKGNEQFF. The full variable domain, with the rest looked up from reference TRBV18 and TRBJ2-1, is NAGVMQNPRHLVRRRGQEARLRCSPMKGHSHVYWYRQLPEEGLKFMVYLQKENIIDESGMPKERFSAEFPKEGPSILRIQQVVRGDSAAYFCASSPYKGNEQFFGPGTRLTVL.

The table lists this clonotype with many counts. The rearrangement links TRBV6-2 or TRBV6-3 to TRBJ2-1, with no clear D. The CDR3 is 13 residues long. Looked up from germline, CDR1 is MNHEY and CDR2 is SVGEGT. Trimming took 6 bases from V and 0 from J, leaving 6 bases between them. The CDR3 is CASRGSSYNEQFF. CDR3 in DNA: TGTGCCAGCAGGGGAAGCTCCTACAATGAGCAGTTCTTC.

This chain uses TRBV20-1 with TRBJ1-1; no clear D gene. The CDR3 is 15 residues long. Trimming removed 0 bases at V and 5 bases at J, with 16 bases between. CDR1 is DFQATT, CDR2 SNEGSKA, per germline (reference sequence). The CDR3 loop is CSARDVGPGPTEAFF. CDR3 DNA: TGCAGTGCTAGAGATGTAGGACCCGGACCGACTGAAGCTTTCTTT.

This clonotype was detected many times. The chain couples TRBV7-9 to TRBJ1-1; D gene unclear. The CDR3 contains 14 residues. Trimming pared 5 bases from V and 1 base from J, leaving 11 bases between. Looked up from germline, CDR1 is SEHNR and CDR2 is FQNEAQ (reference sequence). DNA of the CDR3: TGTGCCAGCAGCAGTGAGTTAGGGAACACTGAAGCTTTCTTT. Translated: CASSSELGNTEAFF.

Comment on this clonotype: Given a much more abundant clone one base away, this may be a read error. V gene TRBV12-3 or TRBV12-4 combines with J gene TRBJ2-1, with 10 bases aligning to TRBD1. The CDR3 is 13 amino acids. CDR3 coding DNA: TGTTCCAGCAGCCCCGGGAGACAGGGGGCCGGGTTCTTC. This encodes CSSSPGRQGAGFF.

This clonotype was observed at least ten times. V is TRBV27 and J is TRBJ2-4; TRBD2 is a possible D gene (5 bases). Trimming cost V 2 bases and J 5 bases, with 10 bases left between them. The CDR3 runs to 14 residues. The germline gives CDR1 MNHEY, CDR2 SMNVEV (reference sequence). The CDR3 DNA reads TGTGCCAGCAGTTTAGGGCGGGTACAAAACATTCAGTACTTC. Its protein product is CASSLGRVQNIQYF.

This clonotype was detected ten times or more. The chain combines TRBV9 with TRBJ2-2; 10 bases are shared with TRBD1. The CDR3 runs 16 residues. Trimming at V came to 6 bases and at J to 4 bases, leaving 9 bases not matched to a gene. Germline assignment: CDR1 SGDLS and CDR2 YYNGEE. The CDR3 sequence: CASTSGQGEGTGELFF. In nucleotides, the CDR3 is TGTGCCAGCACGTCCGGACAGGGGGAGGGCACCGGGGAGCTGTTTTTT.

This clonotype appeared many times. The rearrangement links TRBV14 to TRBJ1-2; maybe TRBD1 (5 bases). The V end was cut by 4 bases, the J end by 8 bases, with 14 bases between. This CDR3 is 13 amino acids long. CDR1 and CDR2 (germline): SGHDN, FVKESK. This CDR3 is CASSPGGFRGYTF. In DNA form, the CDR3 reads TGTGCCAGCAGCCCGGGGGGGTTCAGAGGCTACACCTTC.

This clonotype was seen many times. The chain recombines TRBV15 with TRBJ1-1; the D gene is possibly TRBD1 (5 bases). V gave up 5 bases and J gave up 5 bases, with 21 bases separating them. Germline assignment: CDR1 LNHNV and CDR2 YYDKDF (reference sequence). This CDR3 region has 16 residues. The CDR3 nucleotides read TGTGCCACCAGCGGCCACAGGAGGCGGGGGGGAACTGAAGCTTTCTTT. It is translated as CATSGHRRRGGTEAFF.

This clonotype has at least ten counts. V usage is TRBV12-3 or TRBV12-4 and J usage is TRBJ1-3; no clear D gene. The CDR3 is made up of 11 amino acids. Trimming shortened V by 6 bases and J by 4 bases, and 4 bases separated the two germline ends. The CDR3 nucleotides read TGTGCCAGCAGAGGGGGAAACACCATATATTTT. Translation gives CASRGGNTIYF.

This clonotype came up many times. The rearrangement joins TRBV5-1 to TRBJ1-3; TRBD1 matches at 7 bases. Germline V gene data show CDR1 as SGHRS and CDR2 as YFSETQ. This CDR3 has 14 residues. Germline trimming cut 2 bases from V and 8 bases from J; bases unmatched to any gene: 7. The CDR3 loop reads CASSFRGSQDTIYF. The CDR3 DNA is TGCGCCAGCAGCTTCAGGGGGAGTCAAGACACCATATATTTT.

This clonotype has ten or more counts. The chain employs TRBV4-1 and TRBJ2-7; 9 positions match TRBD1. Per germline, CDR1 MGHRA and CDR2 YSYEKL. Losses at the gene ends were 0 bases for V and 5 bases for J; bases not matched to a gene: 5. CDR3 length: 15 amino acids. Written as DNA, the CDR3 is TGCGCCAGCAGCCAAGAGGACAGGGGTAATAACGAGCAGTACTTC. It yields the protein CASSQEDRGNNEQYF.

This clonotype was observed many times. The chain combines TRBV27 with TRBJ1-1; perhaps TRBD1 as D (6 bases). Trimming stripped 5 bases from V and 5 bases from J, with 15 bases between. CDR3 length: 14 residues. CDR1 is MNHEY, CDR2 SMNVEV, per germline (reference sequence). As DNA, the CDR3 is TGTGCCAGCAGTCCCCAGGACAGTAAGACTGAAGCTTTCTTT. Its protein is CASSPQDSKTEAFF.

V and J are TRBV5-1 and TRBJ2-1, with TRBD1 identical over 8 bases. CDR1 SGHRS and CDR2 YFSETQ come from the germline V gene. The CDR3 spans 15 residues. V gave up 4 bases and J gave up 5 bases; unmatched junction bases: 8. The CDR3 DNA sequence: TGCGCCAGCAGCCGGACAGGGCGGTGGGACAATGAGCAGTTCTTC. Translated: CASSRTGRWDNEQFF.

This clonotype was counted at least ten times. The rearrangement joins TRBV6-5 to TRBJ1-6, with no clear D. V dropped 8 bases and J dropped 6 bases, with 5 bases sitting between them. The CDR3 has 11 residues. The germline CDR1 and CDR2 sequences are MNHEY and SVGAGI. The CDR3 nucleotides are TGTGCCAGCGGGGTTAATTCACCCCTCCACTTT. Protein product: CASGVNSPLHF.